Below are 16 T cell receptor beta chains sequenced from a single sample in a study of OX40 agonist ivuxolimab in advanced cancers. Some clones are missing from TCRdb's copy, which holds only in-frame ones; the method was immunoSEQ multiplex PCR. The sample comprises 30,000 to 40,000 clones, approximately 89% of which are singletons, and around 24% rests with the top ten. Sample: CD4+ or CD8+ T cells sorted from blood, taken in a trial of the OX40 agonist ivuxolimab. These TCRs come from an adult with an advanced solid tumor such as melanoma, head and neck, liver or kidney cancer.

In its sample, this clone was seen once. V is TRBV7-9 and J is TRBJ2-1; D ambiguous. In germline, CDR1 is SEHNR, CDR2 FQNEAQ (reference sequence). Trimming removed 3 bases at V and 6 bases at J, with 6 bases between. This CDR3 is built from 12 residues. In DNA form, the CDR3 reads TGTGCCAGCAGCTTCTCTCCCAATGAGCAGTTCTTC. This codes for CASSFSPNEQFF.

The chain has TRBV11-2 and TRBJ2-2; D remains ambiguous. The CDR3 has 15 amino acids. Trimming stripped 6 bases from V and 0 bases from J, with 11 bases between. Germline CDR1 reads SGHAT; CDR2 reads FQNNGV. The CDR3 here is CASRQVVANTGELFF. DNA of the CDR3: TGTGCCAGCAGGCAGGTTGTTGCGAACACCGGGGAGCTGTTTTTT.

A word on this clone: The junction departs from germline at one end; a sequencing error may be responsible. The chain employs TRBV11-1 and TRBJ2-7; D perhaps matches TRBD1 (6 bases). Germline V gene lookup returns CDR1 SGHAT and CDR2 FQDESV (reference sequence). This CDR3 is 13 amino acids long. CDR3 nucleotide sequence: TGCGCCAGCAGTTGGGGGCCATACTACGAGCAGTACTTC. This encodes CASSWGPYYEQYF.

This chain uses TRBV4-1 with TRBJ2-5; possible D gene TRBD2, 5 bases. Trimming stripped 0 bases from V and 1 base from J, with 12 bases between. CDR3 length: 16 residues. CDR1 MGHRA and CDR2 YSYEKL come from the germline V gene. Written as DNA, the CDR3 is TGCGCCAGCAGCCAAGAGGTTGGCAGCGGCCAAGAGACCCAGTACTTC. This sequence encodes CASSQEVGSGQETQYF.

The V gene is TRBV7-6, the J gene TRBJ2-7; D remains unclear. V gave up 4 bases and J gave up 3 bases, with 7 bases separating them. The CDR3 is 12 amino acids. The germline gives CDR1 SGHVS, CDR2 FNYEAQ. In nucleotides, the CDR3 is TGTGCCAGCAGCTCCGTGGTCTACGAGCAGTACTTC. It codes for CASSSVVYEQYF.

The rearrangement uses TRBV7-8 and TRBJ2-1; D gene uncertain. V shed 4 bases and J shed 0 bases, with 4 bases lying between them. CDR1 and CDR2 (germline): SGHVS, FQNEAQ. This CDR3 comprises 13 residues. The CDR3 DNA is TGTGCCAGCAGCTGGAGCTCCTACAATGAGCAGTTCTTC. It specifies CASSWSSYNEQFF.

The chain links TRBV9 to TRBJ2-5, with 12 bases identical to TRBD2. The CDR3 is 19 residues long. Germline V gene lookup returns CDR1 SGDLS and CDR2 YYNGEE. V trimming: 2 bases; J trimming: 4 bases; junction bases outside the gene matches: 15. The DNA of the CDR3 is TGTGCCAGCAGCGTGAGTGGCCTAGCGGGAGGGGGATGGGGAGAGACCCAGTACTTC. Translation gives CASSVSGLAGGGWGETQYF.

The rearrangement links TRBV25-1 to TRBJ2-3; D is uncertain. The CDR3 has 15 residues. Per the germline V gene, CDR1 is MGHDK and CDR2 is SYGVNS. The V gene lost 2 bases and the J gene lost 0 bases, with 9 bases spanning the gap. The CDR3 region is CASSEINLSTDTQYF. The CDR3 DNA is TGTGCCAGCAGTGAAATCAATCTTAGCACAGATACGCAGTATTTT.

The CDR3 nucleotides read TGCGCCAGCCAACATTTCACAGGGGGGAACACTGAAGCTTTCTTT. Residues: CASQHFTGGNTEAFF. This chain joins TRBV5-1 and TRBJ1-1; 8 positions match TRBD1. Looked up from germline, CDR1 is SGHRS and CDR2 is YFSETQ. The CDR3 is made up of 15 amino acids. V dropped 7 bases and J dropped 1; count of bases not matched to a gene: 9.

This clone was found a few times. This chain links TRBV2 with TRBJ1-5; the D gene is possibly TRBD1 (5 bases). The germline V and J ends were trimmed by 6 bases and 0 bases, with 9 bases remaining between them. The length of the CDR3 is 14 residues. Germline CDR1 reads SNHLY; CDR2 reads FYNNEI. The CDR3 DNA follows: TGTGCCAGCAGCGGGGGGGATAGCAATCAGCCCCAGCATTTT. Translation gives CASSGGDSNQPQHF.

The V and J genes are TRBV27 and TRBJ1-5; D remains unclear. Per germline, CDR1 MNHEY and CDR2 SMNVEV (reference sequence). CDR3 size: 19 residues. V lost 6 bases and J lost 0, with 24 bases in between. In DNA, the CDR3 is TGTGCCAGCAGCCGACGGGCCTCGCCCTCTTCCTATAGCAATCAGCCCCAGCATTTT. Translating it yields CASSRRASPSSYSNQPQHF.

The CDR3, as DNA: TGTGCCAGCAGCTTCGAGGGACTAGTAAATGAGCAGTTCTTC. Amino acid sequence: CASSFEGLVNEQFF. The chain employs TRBV11-2 and TRBJ2-1; 8 bases fit TRBD2. Germline V lookup: CDR1 SGHAT, CDR2 FQNNGV. There are 14 residues in the CDR3. Trimming removed 3 bases from V and 7 bases from J; junction bases left unmatched: 5.

The rearrangement joins TRBV5-4 to TRBJ1-1; 10 bases agree with TRBD1. The germline CDR1 and CDR2 sequences are SGHNT and YYREEE (reference sequence). With 3 bases clipped from V and 5 bases from J, the junction kept 4 bases outside the gene matches. The CDR3 runs 14 residues. CDR3 in amino acids: CASSSDRGRTEAFF. As DNA, the CDR3 is TGTGCCAGCAGCTCAGACAGGGGGCGGACTGAAGCTTTCTTT.

The chain carries TRBV7-9 and TRBJ2-7, with TRBD2 matching 8 bases. Germline V gives CDR1 SEHNR, CDR2 FQNEAQ (reference sequence). There are 14 residues in the CDR3. V was clipped by 4 bases and J by 2 bases; unmatched bases: 4. The DNA of the CDR3 is TGTGCCAGCAGCTATAGCGGGGCACCCTACGAGCAGTACTTC. This encodes CASSYSGAPYEQYF.

CDR3 nucleotide sequence: TGTGCCAGCAGTTTTACGGCGGGATCGGACAATGAGCAGTTCTTC. This sequence encodes CASSFTAGSDNEQFF. This sequence joins TRBV28 and TRBJ2-1, with TRBD2 as a possible D gene (6 bases). This CDR3 spans 15 amino acids. Per the germline V gene, CDR1 is MDHEN and CDR2 is SYDVKM. V dropped 3 bases and J dropped 5 bases, with 14 bases sitting between them. The full variable domain, rest sourced from reference TRBV28 and TRBJ2-1, is DVKVTQSSRYLVKRTGEKVFLECVQDMDHENMFWYRQDPGLGLRLIYFSYDVKMKEKGDIPEGYSVSREKKERFSLILESASTNQTSMYLCASSFTAGSDNEQFFGPGTRLTVL.

This clone was recorded once. In DNA form, the CDR3 reads TGTGCCAGCAGGGGGATCACCTACGAGCAGTACTTC. Protein product: CASRGITYEQYF. This chain connects TRBV2 to TRBJ2-7; D not resolved. V was shortened by 6 bases and J by 2 bases, with 8 bases between the two germline ends. Germline-derived CDR1 and CDR2 are SNHLY and FYNNEI. The CDR3 is 12 residues long.